These T cell receptor beta chains were read from a single sample in a study of persistence of HIV-infected CD4 T cells. Sequencing used immunoSEQ multiplex PCR; TCRdb keeps in-frame clones, though not all of them. This table has 25,000 to 30,000 clones, around 80% appearing once. The antigens for these receptors are not known. This material consisted of CD4+ T cells sorted from PBMCs after approximately 20-hour stimulation, taken from a patient who received antiretroviral therapy. The source is an adult man with HIV who was CMV-seropositive. Both conserved end residues are part of each CDR3. Fields, in order: J gene, clone size, D gene, V gene, CDR3 protein, CDR3 DNA. D genes are given only for firm matches. A clone size is listed for some rows: how often the clone was seen (once, few, many), or a class if it is expanded.

j_call: TRBJ2-7; clone_size: NA; d_call: NA; v_call: TRBV7-2; cdr3_aa: CASSLLGTYEQYF; cdr3_nt: TGTGCCAGCAGCTTATTGGGAACCTACGAGCAGTACTTC
j_call: TRBJ1-2; clone_size: NA; d_call: NA; v_call: TRBV20-1; cdr3_aa: CSASRRGANGYTF; cdr3_nt: TGCAGTGCTAGTCGAAGGGGGGCTAATGGCTACACCTTC
j_call: TRBJ1-1; clone_size: NA; d_call: NA; v_call: TRBV3-1/TRBV3-2; cdr3_aa: CASSQGAPTEAFF; cdr3_nt: TGTGCCAGCAGCCAGGGAGCCCCCACTGAAGCTTTCTTT
j_call: TRBJ2-5; clone_size: NA; d_call: TRBD1; v_call: TRBV7-7; cdr3_aa: CASSQGTGQETQYF; cdr3_nt: TGTGCCAGCAGCCAAGGGACAGGCCAAGAGACCCAGTACTTC
j_call: TRBJ2-1; clone_size: NA; d_call: TRBD1; v_call: TRBV18; cdr3_aa: CASSPGQGDNEQFF; cdr3_nt: TGTGCCAGCTCACCGGGACAGGGGGACAATGAGCAGTTCTTC
j_call: TRBJ1-1; clone_size: NA; d_call: NA; v_call: TRBV2; cdr3_aa: CASSEGWNTEAFF; cdr3_nt: TGTGCCAGCAGTGAAGGGTGGAACACTGAAGCTTTCTTT
j_call: TRBJ2-7; clone_size: few; d_call: NA; v_call: TRBV13; cdr3_aa: CASTLRGTRYEQYF; cdr3_nt: TGTGCCAGCACCCTCCGGGGGACCCGTTACGAGCAGTACTTC
j_call: TRBJ2-3; clone_size: NA; d_call: TRBD2; v_call: TRBV18; cdr3_aa: CASSPGLAGGEDTQYF; cdr3_nt: TGTGCCAGCTCACCAGGACTAGCGGGGGGCGAAGATACGCAGTATTTT
j_call: TRBJ1-1; clone_size: few; d_call: NA; v_call: TRBV29-1; cdr3_aa: CSVRRSRMNTEAFF; cdr3_nt: TGCAGCGTTAGGAGGTCTCGCATGAACACTGAAGCTTTCTTT
j_call: TRBJ1-2; clone_size: NA; d_call: NA; v_call: TRBV15; cdr3_aa: CATRTTPGAGYTF; cdr3_nt: TGTGCCACCAGGACGACTCCAGGGGCTGGCTACACCTTC